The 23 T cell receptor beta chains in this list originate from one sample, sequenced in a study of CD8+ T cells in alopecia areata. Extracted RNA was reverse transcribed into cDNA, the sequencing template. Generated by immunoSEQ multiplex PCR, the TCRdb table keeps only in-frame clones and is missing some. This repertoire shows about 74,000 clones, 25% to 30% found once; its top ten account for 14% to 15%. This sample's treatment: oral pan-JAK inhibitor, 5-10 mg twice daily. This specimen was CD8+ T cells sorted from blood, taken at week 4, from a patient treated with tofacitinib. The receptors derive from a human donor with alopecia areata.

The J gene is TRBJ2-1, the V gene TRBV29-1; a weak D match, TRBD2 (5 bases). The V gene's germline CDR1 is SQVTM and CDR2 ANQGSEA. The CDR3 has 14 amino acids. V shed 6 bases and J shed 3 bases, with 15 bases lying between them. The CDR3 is CSVPSTTYYNEQFF. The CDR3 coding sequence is TGCAGCGTCCCCTCGACTACCTACTACAATGAGCAGTTCTTC.

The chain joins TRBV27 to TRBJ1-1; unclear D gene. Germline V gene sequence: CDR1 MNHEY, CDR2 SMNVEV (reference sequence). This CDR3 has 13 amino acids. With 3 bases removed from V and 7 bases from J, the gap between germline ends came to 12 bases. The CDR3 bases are TGTGCCAGCAGTTTCAGAGGTGGGGATGAAGCTTTCTTT. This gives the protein CASSFRGGDEAFF.

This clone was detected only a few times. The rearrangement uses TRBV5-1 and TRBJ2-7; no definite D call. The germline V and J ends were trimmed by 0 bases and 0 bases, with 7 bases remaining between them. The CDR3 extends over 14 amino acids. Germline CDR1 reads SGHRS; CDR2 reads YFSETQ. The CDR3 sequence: CASSLAVSSYEQYF. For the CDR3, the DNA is TGCGCCAGCAGCTTGGCCGTCTCCTCCTACGAGCAGTACTTC.

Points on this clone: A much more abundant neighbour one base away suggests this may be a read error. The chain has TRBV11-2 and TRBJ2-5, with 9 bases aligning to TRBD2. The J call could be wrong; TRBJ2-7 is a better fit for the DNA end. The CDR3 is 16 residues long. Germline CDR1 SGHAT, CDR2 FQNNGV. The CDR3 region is CTSISGAASGNYEQYF. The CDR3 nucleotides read TGTACCAGCATCAGCGGGGCGGCTAGCGGGAACTACGAGCAGTACTTC.

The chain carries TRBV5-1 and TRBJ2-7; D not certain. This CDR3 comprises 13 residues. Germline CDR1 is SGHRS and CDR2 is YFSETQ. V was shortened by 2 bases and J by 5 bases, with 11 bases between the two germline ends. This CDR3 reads CASSFGGRDEQYF. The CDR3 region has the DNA TGCGCCAGCAGCTTTGGTGGGCGCGACGAGCAGTACTTC.

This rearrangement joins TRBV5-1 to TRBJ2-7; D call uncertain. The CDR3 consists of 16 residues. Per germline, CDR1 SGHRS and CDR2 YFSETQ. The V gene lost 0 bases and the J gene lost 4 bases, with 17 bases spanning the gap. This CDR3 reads CASSLVWGGGQYEQYF. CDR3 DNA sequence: TGCGCCAGCAGCTTGGTGTGGGGTGGTGGCCAATACGAGCAGTACTTC. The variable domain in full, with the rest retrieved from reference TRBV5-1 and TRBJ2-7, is KAGVTQTPRYLIKTRGQQVTLSCSPISGHRSVSWYQQTPGQGLQFLFEYFSETQRNKGNFPGRFSGRQFSNSRSEMNVSTLELGDSALYLCASSLVWGGGQYEQYFGPGTRLTVT.

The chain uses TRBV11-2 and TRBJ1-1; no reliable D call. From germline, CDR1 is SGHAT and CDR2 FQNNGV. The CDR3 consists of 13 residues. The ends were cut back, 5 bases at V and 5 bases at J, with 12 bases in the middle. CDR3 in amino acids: CASSPPGLTEAFF. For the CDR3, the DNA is TGTGCCAGCAGCCCCCCGGGGTTGACTGAAGCTTTCTTT.

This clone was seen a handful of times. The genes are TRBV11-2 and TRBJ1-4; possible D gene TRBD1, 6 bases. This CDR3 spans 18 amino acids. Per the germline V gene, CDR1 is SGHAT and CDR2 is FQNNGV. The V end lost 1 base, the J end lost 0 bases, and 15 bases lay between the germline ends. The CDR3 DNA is TGTGCCAGCAGCTTAGTGGCGACCGGGGGGCCAACTAATGAAAAACTGTTTTTT. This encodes CASSLVATGGPTNEKLFF.

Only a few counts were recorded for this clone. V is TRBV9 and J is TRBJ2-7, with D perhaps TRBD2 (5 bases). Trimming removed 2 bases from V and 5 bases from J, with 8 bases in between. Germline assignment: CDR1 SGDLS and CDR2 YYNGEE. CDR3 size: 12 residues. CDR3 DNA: TGTGCCAGCAGCGTGGCCGGGAACGAGCAGTACTTC. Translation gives CASSVAGNEQYF.

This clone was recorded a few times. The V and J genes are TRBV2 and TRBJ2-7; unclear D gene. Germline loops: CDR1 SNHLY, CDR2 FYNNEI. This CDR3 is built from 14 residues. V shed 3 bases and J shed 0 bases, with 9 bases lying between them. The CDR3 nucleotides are TGTGCCAGCAGTGATTTCTCCTCCTCCTACGAGCAGTACTTC. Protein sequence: CASSDFSSSYEQYF.

The chain's CDR3 is CASSPGPGLQEGYTF. The CDR3 coding sequence is TGTGCCAGCAGCCCGGGCCCGGGGCTTCAGGAGGGCTACACCTTC. The chain couples TRBV13 to TRBJ1-2; a possible D gene is TRBD1 (5 bases). Germline loops: CDR1 PRHDT, CDR2 FYEKMQ (reference sequence). Trimming removed 5 bases at V and 8 bases at J, with 21 bases between. The CDR3 is 15 residues long.

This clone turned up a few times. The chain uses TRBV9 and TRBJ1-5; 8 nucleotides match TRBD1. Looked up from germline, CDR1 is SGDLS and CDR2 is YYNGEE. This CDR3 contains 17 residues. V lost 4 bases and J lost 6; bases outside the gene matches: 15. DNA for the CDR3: TGTGCCAGCAGCCAAGATCCCAGGACAGGGTTAGGTCAGCCCCAGCATTTT. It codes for CASSQDPRTGLGQPQHF. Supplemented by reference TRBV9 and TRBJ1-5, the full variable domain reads DSGVTQTPKHLITATGQRVTLRCSPRSGDLSVYWYQQSLDQGLQFLIQYYNGEERAKGNILERFSAQQFPDLHSELNLSSLELGDSALYFCASSQDPRTGLGQPQHFGDGTRLSIL.

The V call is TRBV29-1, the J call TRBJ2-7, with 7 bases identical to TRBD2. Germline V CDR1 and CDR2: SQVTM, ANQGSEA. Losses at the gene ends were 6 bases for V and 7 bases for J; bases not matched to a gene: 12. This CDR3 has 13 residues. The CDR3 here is CSVGGGATDEQYF. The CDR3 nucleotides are TGCAGCGTGGGGGGAGGGGCCACGGATGAGCAGTACTTC.

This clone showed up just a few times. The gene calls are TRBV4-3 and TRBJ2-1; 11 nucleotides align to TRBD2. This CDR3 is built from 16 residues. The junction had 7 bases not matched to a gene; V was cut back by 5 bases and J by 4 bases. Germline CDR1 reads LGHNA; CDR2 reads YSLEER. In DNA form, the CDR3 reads TGCGCCAGCAGCTCCTCGACTAGCGGGAATTACAATGAGCAGTTCTTC. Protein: CASSSSTSGNYNEQFF.

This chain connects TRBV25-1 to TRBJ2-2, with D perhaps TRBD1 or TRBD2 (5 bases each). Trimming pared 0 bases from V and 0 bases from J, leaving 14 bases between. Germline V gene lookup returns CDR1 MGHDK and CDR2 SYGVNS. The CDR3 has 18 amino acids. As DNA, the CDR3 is TGTGCCAGCAGTGAATACTCCCGGGACCCCTCGAACACCGGGGAGCTGTTTTTT. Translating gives CASSEYSRDPSNTGELFF. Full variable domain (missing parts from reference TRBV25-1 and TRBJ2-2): EADIYQTPRYLVIGTGKKITLECSQTMGHDKMYWYQQDPGMELHLIHYSYGVNSTEKGDLSSESTVSRIRTEHFPLTLESARPSHTSQYLCASSEYSRDPSNTGELFFGEGSRLTVL.

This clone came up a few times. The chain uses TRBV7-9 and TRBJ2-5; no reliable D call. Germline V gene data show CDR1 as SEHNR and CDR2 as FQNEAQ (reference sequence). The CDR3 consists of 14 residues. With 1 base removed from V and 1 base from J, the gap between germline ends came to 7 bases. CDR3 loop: CASSLGLVQETQYF. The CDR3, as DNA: TGTGCCAGCAGCTTAGGATTGGTCCAAGAGACCCAGTACTTC.

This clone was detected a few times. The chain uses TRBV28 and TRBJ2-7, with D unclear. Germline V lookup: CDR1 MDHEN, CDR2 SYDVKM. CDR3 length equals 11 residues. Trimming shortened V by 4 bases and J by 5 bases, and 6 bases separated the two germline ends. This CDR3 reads CASSSPHEQYF. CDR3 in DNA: TGTGCCAGCAGTTCCCCCCACGAGCAGTACTTC. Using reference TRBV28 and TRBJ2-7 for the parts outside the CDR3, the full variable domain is DVKVTQSSRYLVKRTGEKVFLECVQDMDHENMFWYRQDPGLGLRLIYFSYDVKMKEKGDIPEGYSVSREKKERFSLILESASTNQTSMYLCASSSPHEQYFGPGTRLTVT.

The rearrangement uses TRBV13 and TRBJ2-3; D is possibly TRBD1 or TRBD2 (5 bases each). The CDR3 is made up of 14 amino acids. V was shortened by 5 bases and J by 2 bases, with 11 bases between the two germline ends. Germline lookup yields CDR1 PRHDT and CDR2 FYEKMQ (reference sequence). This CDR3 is CASSRAGTTDTQYF. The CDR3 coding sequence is TGTGCCAGCAGCCGGGCAGGGACCACAGATACGCAGTATTTT.

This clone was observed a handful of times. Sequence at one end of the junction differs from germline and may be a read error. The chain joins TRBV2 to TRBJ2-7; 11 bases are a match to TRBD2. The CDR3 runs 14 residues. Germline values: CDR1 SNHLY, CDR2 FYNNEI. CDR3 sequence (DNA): TGTGCCAGCAGTGAGTCGCTAGCGGGAGGTACTCGGGGTTTC. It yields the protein CASSESLAGGTRGF. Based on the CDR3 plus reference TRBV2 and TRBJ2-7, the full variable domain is EPEVTQTPSHQVTQMGQEVILRCVPISNHLYFYWYRQILGQKVEFLVSFYNNEISEKSEIFDDQFSVERPDGSNFTLKIRSTKLEDSAMYFCASSESLAGGTRGFGPGTRLTVT.

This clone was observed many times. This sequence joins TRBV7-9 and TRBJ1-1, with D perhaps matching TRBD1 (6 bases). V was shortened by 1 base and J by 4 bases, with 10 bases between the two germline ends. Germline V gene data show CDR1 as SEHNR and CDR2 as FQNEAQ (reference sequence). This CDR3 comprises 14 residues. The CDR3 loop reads CASSLVGTITEAFF. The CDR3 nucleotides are TGTGCCAGCAGCTTAGTAGGGACAATCACTGAAGCTTTCTTT.

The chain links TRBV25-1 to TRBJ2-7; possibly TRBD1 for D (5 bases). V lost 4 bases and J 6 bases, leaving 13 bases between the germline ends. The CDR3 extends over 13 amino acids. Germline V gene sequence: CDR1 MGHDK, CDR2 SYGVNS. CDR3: CASSGTGSGEQYF. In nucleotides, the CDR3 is TGTGCCAGCAGTGGTACAGGTTCGGGCGAGCAGTACTTC.

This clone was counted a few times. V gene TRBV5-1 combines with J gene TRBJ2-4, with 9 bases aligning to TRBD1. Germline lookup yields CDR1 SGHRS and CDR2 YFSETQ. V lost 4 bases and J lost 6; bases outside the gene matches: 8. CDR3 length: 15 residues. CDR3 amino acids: CASSPSTGGSNIQYF. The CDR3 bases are TGCGCCAGCAGCCCGTCCACAGGGGGCTCAAACATTCAGTACTTC.

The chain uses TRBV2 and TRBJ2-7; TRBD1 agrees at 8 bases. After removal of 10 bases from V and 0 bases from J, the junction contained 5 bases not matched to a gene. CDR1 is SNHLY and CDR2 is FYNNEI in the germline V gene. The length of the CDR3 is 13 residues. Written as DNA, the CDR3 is TGTGCCACCAGACAGGGGAGCTCCTACGAGCAGTACTTC. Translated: CATRQGSSYEQYF.